The TCR beta chain under discussion was sequenced for a study of graft-versus-host responses after intestinal transplantation. The V end lost 6 bases, the J end lost 3 bases, and 14 bases lay between the germline ends. The germline gives CDR1 MDHEN, CDR2 SYDVKM. The CDR3 is 15 residues long. Regarding this clone: Its antigen remains unknown.

Sequenced by immunoSEQ multiplex PCR; TCRdb stores in-frame clones only, minus some. The sample carries approximately 90,000 clones, around 80% recorded once. This receptor was taken from a human donor who received an intestinal transplant. Sequences were derived from unstimulated CD4+ T cells sorted from spleen or lymph node cells, sampled before intestinal transplant. The genes are TRBV28 and TRBJ1-4, with D perhaps matching TRBD1 (5 bases). CDR3 residues: CASSDPGGANEKLFF. The CDR3 bases are TGTGCCAGCAGCGATCCCGGGGGAGCTAATGAAAAACTGTTTTTT.